The clone carrying this T cell receptor (beta chain) has at least ten counts. What it recognizes is unknown. The data originate from a study of neurological immune-mediated disorders. Study-wide results and limits: Sharing of CDR3 amino acid sequences among expanded clones across subjects was absent, suggesting private repertoires in all groups. HTLV-1-associated myelopathy ranked highest for TCR clonal expansion and multiple sclerosis lowest, beneath healthy controls.

Each CDR3 protein is one row after TCRdb ran MiXCR on the 5' RACE reads. Of about 59,000 distinct CDR3 sequences detected, about 13% appear once; the ten largest clones hold 9.5% to 12%. CDR3 length: 11 residues. V was trimmed by 4 bases and J by 11 bases, leaving 9 bases between them. The chain uses TRBV12-3 or TRBV12-4 and TRBJ2-1, with D unresolved. This receptor was identified in a woman aged 60 to 75 with HTLV-1-associated myelopathy (HAM/TSP). Material: PBMCs. The CDR3 loop is CASSSIRQQFF. The CDR3 DNA reads TGTGCCAGCAGTTCCATCCGGCAGCAGTTCTTC.